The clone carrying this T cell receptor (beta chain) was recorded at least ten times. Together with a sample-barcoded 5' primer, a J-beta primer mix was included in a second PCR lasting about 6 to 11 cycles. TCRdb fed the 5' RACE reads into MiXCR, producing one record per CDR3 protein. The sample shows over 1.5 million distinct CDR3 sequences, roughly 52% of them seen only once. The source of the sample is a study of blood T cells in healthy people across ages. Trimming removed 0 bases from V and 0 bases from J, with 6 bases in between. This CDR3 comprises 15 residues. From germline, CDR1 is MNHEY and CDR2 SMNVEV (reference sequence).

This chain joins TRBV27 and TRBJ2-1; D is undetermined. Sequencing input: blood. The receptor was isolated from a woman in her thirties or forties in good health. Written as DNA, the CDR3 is TGTGCCAGCAGTTTATCGGTCAGCTCCTACAATGAGCAGTTCTTC. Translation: CASSLSVSSYNEQFF.